Listed here are 22 T cell receptor beta chains from one sample, sequenced in a study of T cells in tuberculosis. TCRdb's copy holds only in-frame clones and misses some; the assay was immunoSEQ multiplex PCR. The data contain 30,000 to 35,000 clones, roughly nine tenths of them singletons. The sequencing input was PBMCs. The receptors come from a donor aged 5-35 years with latent tuberculosis or without tuberculosis infection.

This clone was seen a handful of times. The V call is TRBV7-2, the J call TRBJ2-5; 10 nucleotides line up with TRBD2. V shed 3 bases, J shed 5 bases, and the junction held 6 bases outside the gene matches. Per the germline V gene, CDR1 is SGHTA and CDR2 is FQGNSA. There are 15 residues in the CDR3. DNA for the CDR3: TGTGCCAGCAGCTTCACTAGCGGGGAGTTGGAGACCCAGTACTTC. This sequence encodes CASSFTSGELETQYF.

This chain links TRBV4-1 with TRBJ2-3, with 9 nucleotides matching TRBD2. Germline-derived CDR1 and CDR2 are MGHRA and YSYEKL. Losses at the gene ends were 1 base for V and 5 bases for J; bases not matched to a gene: 13. The length of the CDR3 is 18 residues. The CDR3 spells CASSQGILGREGKDTQYF. CDR3 nucleotide sequence: TGCGCCAGCAGCCAAGGGATACTGGGGCGGGAGGGTAAAGATACGCAGTATTTT.

The V call is TRBV18, the J call TRBJ2-7; possible D gene TRBD2, 5 bases. Germline CDR1 is KGHSH and CDR2 is LQKENI. Trimming removed 3 bases from V and 0 bases from J, with 12 bases in between. The CDR3 runs 15 residues. CDR3 coding DNA: TGTGCCAGCTCACCCCCAGTCGGGGTCTCCTACGAGCAGTACTTC. Its translation is CASSPPVGVSYEQYF. The complete variable domain, with remaining parts taken from reference TRBV18 and TRBJ2-7, reads NAGVMQNPRHLVRRRGQEARLRCSPMKGHSHVYWYRQLPEEGLKFMVYLQKENIIDESGMPKERFSAEFPKEGPSILRIQQVVRGDSAAYFCASSPPVGVSYEQYFGPGTRLTVT.

A remark on this clone: The identical CDR3 is also encoded by other nucleotide sequences in the sample. The chain joins TRBV6-5 to TRBJ1-2, with TRBD1 as a possible D gene (5 bases). Germline CDR1 is MNHEY and CDR2 is SVGAGI. The CDR3 runs to 13 residues. Trimming stripped 6 bases from V and 3 bases from J, with 11 bases between. The CDR3 is CASRTTAYYGYTF. DNA for the CDR3: TGTGCCAGCAGAACGACAGCCTACTATGGCTACACCTTC.

The chain has TRBV25-1 and TRBJ2-7; TRBD1 matches at 8 bases. The CDR3 spans 14 residues. Germline CDR1 and CDR2: MGHDK and SYGVNS. V shed 2 bases, J shed 4 bases, and the junction held 4 bases outside the gene matches. Here the CDR3 reads CASSERTGRYEQYF. The CDR3 nucleotides read TGTGCCAGCAGTGAAAGGACAGGGAGATACGAGCAGTACTTC.

J is TRBJ2-7 and V is TRBV28, with D possibly being TRBD2 (7 bases). Germline V lookup: CDR1 MDHEN, CDR2 SYDVKM. The CDR3 consists of 15 residues. The V and J ends lost 4 bases and 4 bases respectively, with 17 bases between them. CDR3 sequence: CASSYGGLRDYEQYF. CDR3 coding DNA: TGTGCCAGCAGTTACGGGGGGCTTCGGGATTACGAGCAGTACTTC.

This chain's CDR3 is CASSEWGGDGYTF. The CDR3 bases are TGTGCCAGCAGTGAATGGGGGGGCGATGGCTACACCTTC. The V gene is TRBV25-1, the J gene TRBJ1-2; the D gene is possibly TRBD1 (6 bases). Germline V CDR1 and CDR2: MGHDK, SYGVNS. The V and J ends lost 1 base and 6 bases respectively, with 9 bases between them. CDR3 size: 13 residues.

The rearrangement links TRBV11-2 to TRBJ2-3, with 7 positions matching TRBD2. The CDR3 has 13 residues. With 5 bases clipped from V and 3 bases from J, the junction kept 2 bases outside the gene matches. Germline values: CDR1 SGHAT, CDR2 FQNNGV. CDR3 DNA sequence: TGTGCCAGCAGCCGGGAGGATACAGATACGCAGTATTTT. Its translation: CASSREDTDTQYF.

This clone was observed a few times. V usage is TRBV6-5 and J usage is TRBJ1-2, with 8 bases that match TRBD1. Germline V gene lookup returns CDR1 MNHEY and CDR2 SVGAGI. Trimming at V came to 0 bases and at J to 8 bases, leaving 8 bases not matched to a gene. The CDR3 length is 15 residues. The CDR3 nucleotides read TGTGCCAGCAGTTACTCTAATCAGGGGGCTCAAGGCTACACCTTC. As protein: CASSYSNQGAQGYTF.

The J gene is TRBJ2-2, the V gene TRBV4-1, with 9 bases aligning to TRBD1. The CDR3 runs to 20 residues. Germline trimming cut 0 bases from V and 5 bases from J; bases unmatched to any gene: 16. The germline gives CDR1 MGHRA, CDR2 YSYEKL. CDR3 in amino acids: CASSQDRSPFLDRGTGELFF. CDR3 DNA sequence: TGCGCCAGCAGCCAAGATCGATCCCCCTTTTTGGACAGGGGAACCGGGGAGCTGTTTTTT.

The chain recombines TRBV5-4 with TRBJ1-6; 8 positions match TRBD1. The germline gives CDR1 SGHNT, CDR2 YYREEE (reference sequence). J gave up 9 bases and V 0 bases, and 11 bases lay outside the gene matches. The CDR3 is 17 residues long. The CDR3 loop is CASSLEGDRGLRSPLHF. The CDR3 nucleotides are TGTGCCAGCAGCTTGGAAGGCGACAGGGGTTTACGTTCACCCCTCCACTTT.

This chain uses TRBV27 with TRBJ2-1; 12 positions match TRBD2. The junction had 10 bases not matched to a gene; V was cut back by 7 bases and J by 9 bases. The CDR3 spans 15 residues. CDR1 is MNHEY and CDR2 is SMNVEV in the germline V gene (reference sequence). The CDR3 here is CASTRRLAGVAEQFF. DNA of the CDR3: TGTGCCAGCACCCGCAGACTAGCGGGAGTGGCTGAGCAGTTCTTC.

The genes are TRBV5-8 and TRBJ2-6; 8 nucleotides align to TRBD2. The length of the CDR3 is 15 residues. V trimming: 4 bases; J trimming: 4 bases; junction bases outside the gene matches: 4. Germline V CDR1 and CDR2: SGHTS, YDEGEE. The CDR3 coding sequence is TGTGCCAGCAGCCGGGGGGGGGCCGGGGCCAACGTCCTGACTTTC. This encodes CASSRGGAGANVLTF.

The CDR3 protein is CASSQEQTSGGAQRDEQFF. CDR3 nucleotides: TGCGCCAGCAGCCAAGAGCAAACTAGCGGGGGGGCCCAGCGCGATGAGCAGTTCTTC. V and J are TRBV4-3 and TRBJ2-1; 13 bases are shared with TRBD2. Germline V lookup: CDR1 LGHNA, CDR2 YSLEER. CDR3 length: 19 residues. J was trimmed by 8 bases and V by 0 bases; bases with no gene match: 13.

The chain carries TRBV7-9 and TRBJ2-7; 8 nucleotides match TRBD2. The length of the CDR3 is 15 residues. Per germline, CDR1 SEHNR and CDR2 FQNEAQ (reference sequence). V shed 4 bases and J 1 base; nucleotides not matched to a gene: 6. The CDR3 DNA is TGTGCCAGCAGCTGGGAACTAGCGGCATCCTACGAGCAGTACTTC. Protein: CASSWELAASYEQYF. The complete variable domain, with remaining parts taken from reference TRBV7-9 and TRBJ2-7, reads DTGVSQNPRHKITKRGQNVTFRCDPISEHNRLYWYRQTLGQGPEFLTYFQNEAQLEKSRLLSDRFSAERPKGSFSTLEIQRTEQGDSAMYLCASSWELAASYEQYFGPGTRLTVT.

The chain joins TRBV5-1 to TRBJ2-7; unclear D gene. V was cut by 3 bases and J by 3 bases, with 7 bases left in between. The germline V gene has CDR1 SGHRS and CDR2 YFSETQ. The CDR3 extends over 12 amino acids. The CDR3 DNA follows: TGCGCCAGCAGCTGGGCAGGCTACGAGCAGTACTTC. Residues: CASSWAGYEQYF. Combining the CDR3 with reference TRBV5-1 and TRBJ2-7 gives the whole variable domain KAGVTQTPRYLIKTRGQQVTLSCSPISGHRSVSWYQQTPGQGLQFLFEYFSETQRNKGNFPGRFSGRQFSNSRSEMNVSTLELGDSALYLCASSWAGYEQYFGPGTRLTVT.

This chain joins TRBV5-5 and TRBJ2-3, with D tentatively TRBD2 (5 bases). Looked up from germline, CDR1 is SGHKS and CDR2 is YYEKEE (reference sequence). The CDR3 loop spans 14 amino acids. Trimming left V 2 bases short and J 1 base short, with 8 bases between. The DNA of the CDR3 is TGTGCCAGCAGCTTCGTGGGAGGCACAGATACGCAGTATTTT. This codes for CASSFVGGTDTQYF.

The chain carries TRBV7-6 and TRBJ2-7, with TRBD1 matching 8 bases. The CDR3 length is 14 residues. The germline V gene has CDR1 SGHVS and CDR2 FNYEAQ. With V trimmed by 4 bases and J by 2 bases, 4 bases remained unmatched. CDR3 protein: CASSWETGAYEQYF. CDR3 nucleotide sequence: TGTGCCAGCAGCTGGGAGACAGGGGCCTACGAGCAGTACTTC.

The V call is TRBV9, the J call TRBJ1-6; D gene ambiguous. The CDR3 loop spans 15 amino acids. Trimming shortened V by 3 bases and J by 1 base, and 8 bases separated the two germline ends. Germline V lookup: CDR1 SGDLS, CDR2 YYNGEE. The CDR3 region is CASSGEGSYNSPLHF. In DNA, the CDR3 is TGTGCCAGCAGCGGAGAGGGTTCCTATAATTCACCCCTCCACTTT.

CDR3 loop: CAYADSSGNTIYF. In nucleotides, the CDR3 is TGTGCCTACGCGGACAGCTCTGGAAACACCATATATTTT. This chain joins TRBV30 and TRBJ1-3, with a possible D match to TRBD1 (6 bases). Germline V gene data show CDR1 as GTSNPN and CDR2 as SVGIG (reference sequence). V was shortened by 7 bases and J by 0 bases, with 10 bases between the two germline ends. CDR3 size: 13 residues.

This rearrangement joins TRBV7-2 to TRBJ2-7; 7 nucleotides line up with TRBD2. This CDR3 has 14 amino acids. Germline V gene data show CDR1 as SGHTA and CDR2 as FQGNSA. V dropped 5 bases and J dropped 7; count of bases not matched to a gene: 11. The CDR3 bases are TGTGCCAGCAGCAGAGCCGGGACTATCCGAGAGCAGTACTTC. The encoded protein is CASSRAGTIREQYF.

The V and J genes are TRBV7-6 and TRBJ1-1; D possibly corresponds to TRBD1 (6 bases). Germline V gene lookup returns CDR1 SGHVS and CDR2 FNYEAQ. The V gene lost 3 bases and the J gene lost 4 bases, with 15 bases spanning the gap. The CDR3 spans 15 residues. For the CDR3, the DNA is TGTGCCAGCAGCTTTAAACAGGGTCTACGCACTGAAGCTTTCTTT. This codes for CASSFKQGLRTEAFF.